One and the same sample provided the 28 T cell receptor beta chains below, sequenced in a study of blood T cell repertoires in COVID-19. Some clones are missing from TCRdb's copy, which holds only in-frame ones; the method was immunoSEQ multiplex PCR. The table lists approximately 250,000 clones, 84% of them singletons, with around 7.8% in the top ten. Material for sequencing was peripheral blood. The receptors here all came from a human donor in a cohort sampled during active COVID-19.

This chain joins TRBV24-1 and TRBJ2-2; tentative D call: TRBD2 (5 bases). This CDR3 has 16 residues. The germline CDR1 and CDR2 sequences are KGHDR and SFDVKD. Trimming removed 3 bases at V and 0 bases at J, with 10 bases between. The CDR3 loop is CATSDPGISNTGELFF. In DNA, the CDR3 is TGTGCCACCAGTGATCCCGGGATATCGAACACCGGGGAGCTGTTTTTT.

The chain has TRBV23-1 and TRBJ2-2, with D perhaps TRBD2 (6 bases). TRBV23-1 is treated as an ORF (open reading frame) with a function not yet certain. The ends were cut back, 8 bases at V and 6 bases at J, with 19 bases in the middle. This CDR3 region has 15 residues. DNA for the CDR3: TGCGCCAGCCATCGACGACGGAGGGTTGCCGGGGAGCTGTTTTTT. Translating it yields CASHRRRRVAGELFF.

V is TRBV10-3 and J is TRBJ2-7, with no clear D. Germline CDR1 and CDR2: ENHRY and SYGVKD. The CDR3 runs 13 residues. V lost 3 bases to trimming and J lost 6 bases, with 12 bases between them. CDR3 sequence (DNA): TGTGCCATCAGTGATCGGCAGGTTGGCGAGCAGTACTTC. It encodes CAISDRQVGEQYF.

The J gene is TRBJ1-3, the V gene TRBV28; D perhaps matches TRBD1 (6 bases). The V and J ends lost 10 bases and 0 bases respectively, with 13 bases between them. This CDR3 has 14 amino acids. Germline assignment: CDR1 MDHEN and CDR2 SYDVKM. CDR3 sequence: CATQDRFSGNTIYF. In nucleotides, the CDR3 is TGTGCCACTCAGGACAGATTCTCTGGAAACACCATATATTTT. Full variable domain (missing parts from reference TRBV28 and TRBJ1-3): DVKVTQSSRYLVKRTGEKVFLECVQDMDHENMFWYRQDPGLGLRLIYFSYDVKMKEKGDIPEGYSVSREKKERFSLILESASTNQTSMYLCATQDRFSGNTIYFGEGSWLTVV.

The count of this clone is one. The V gene is TRBV5-5, the J gene TRBJ1-1; tentatively, D is TRBD1 (6 bases). Germline V gene data show CDR1 as SGHKS and CDR2 as YYEKEE (reference sequence). This CDR3 has 14 residues. Deletions cut 3 bases from V and 4 bases from J, with 13 bases between. CDR3 protein: CASSSGDRVTEAFF. DNA of the CDR3: TGTGCCAGCAGCTCAGGGGATCGCGTCACTGAAGCTTTCTTT. Full variable domain (remainder filled in from reference TRBV5-5 and TRBJ1-1): DAGVTQSPTHLIKTRGQQVTLRCSPISGHKSVSWYQQVLGQGPQFIFQYYEKEERGRGNFPDRFSARQFPNYSSELNVNALLLGDSALYLCASSSGDRVTEAFFGQGTRLTVV.

The rearrangement uses TRBV7-9 and TRBJ1-1, with 7 bases fitting TRBD1. Looked up from germline, CDR1 is SEHNR and CDR2 is FQNEAQ (reference sequence). The length of the CDR3 is 16 residues. V was pared by 5 bases and J by 1 base, with 10 bases of the junction left unmatched. The CDR3 bases are TGTGCCAGCAGCCCCCCCCGAGGGGGCGAGAACACTGAAGCTTTCTTT. Protein product: CASSPPRGGENTEAFF.

This chain uses TRBV4-1 with TRBJ1-3; D possibly corresponds to TRBD1 (5 bases). Germline CDR1 MGHRA, CDR2 YSYEKL. The CDR3 sequence is 14 residues long. The germline V and J ends were trimmed by 1 base and 7 bases, with 11 bases remaining between them. Here the CDR3 reads CASSQAGFANTIYF. Here the CDR3 DNA reads TGCGCCAGCAGCCAAGCAGGGTTTGCGAACACCATATATTTT.

The V and J genes are TRBV5-5 and TRBJ1-3, with a weak D call TRBD1 (5 bases). CDR3 length: 15 amino acids. V was clipped by 4 bases and J by 0 bases, with 11 bases between them. Germline V lookup: CDR1 SGHKS, CDR2 YYEKEE (reference sequence). CDR3 nucleotide sequence: TGTGCCAGCAGCGCACAGGTGAGCTCTGGAAACACCATATATTTT. Encoded protein: CASSAQVSSGNTIYF.

The J gene is TRBJ1-1, the V gene TRBV19, with 9 bases identical to TRBD1. With V trimmed by 6 bases and J by 3 bases, 5 bases remained unmatched. This CDR3 is 14 amino acids long. The germline V gene encodes CDR1 LNHDA and CDR2 SQIVND (reference sequence). The CDR3 reads CASSVTGGYTEAFF. The CDR3, as DNA: TGTGCCAGTAGCGTGACAGGGGGGTACACTGAAGCTTTCTTT.

The chain is built from TRBV3-1 (or the pseudogene TRBV3-2) and TRBJ1-1; 7 bases map to TRBD1. This CDR3 comprises 15 residues. The V segment lost 2 bases and the J segment 1 base; nucleotides outside the gene matches: 4. Germline V gene lookup returns CDR1 LGHDT and CDR2 YNNKEL (reference sequence). In DNA, the CDR3 is TGTGCCAGCAGCCAATCGACAGGGCAGAACACTGAAGCTTTCTTT. Translating gives CASSQSTGQNTEAFF.

V usage is TRBV11-2 and J usage is TRBJ2-1, with D tentatively TRBD1 (5 bases). Germline assignment: CDR1 SGHAT and CDR2 FQNNGV. The CDR3 sequence is 15 residues long. Trimming stripped 5 bases from V and 0 bases from J, with 11 bases between. This CDR3 reads CASSPFRGSYNEQFF. The CDR3 DNA follows: TGTGCCAGCAGCCCTTTTAGGGGCTCCTACAATGAGCAGTTCTTC.

CDR3 residues: CASSQEVGRTGRQLFF. The CDR3 region has the DNA TGTGCCAGCAGCCAAGAGGTTGGACGGACCGGGAGGCAACTGTTTTTT. This chain connects TRBV4-2 to TRBJ1-4; no reliable D call. The CDR3 is made up of 16 amino acids. CDR1 and CDR2 from the germline V gene are LGHNA and YNFKEQ. Deletions cut 0 bases from V and 12 bases from J, with 20 bases between.

This clone was detected only once. The chain uses TRBV25-1 and TRBJ1-2; D ambiguous. This CDR3 is built from 13 residues. The germline V gene has CDR1 MGHDK and CDR2 SYGVNS. Deletions cut 7 bases from V and 1 base from J, with 10 bases between. The CDR3 nucleotides read TGTGCCAGCAAATCCGCTATTAACTATGGCTACACCTTC. It specifies CASKSAINYGYTF.

In this sample, this clone turned up a few times. The chain uses TRBV6-6 and TRBJ2-3; the D gene is possibly TRBD1 (5 bases). Germline values: CDR1 MNHNY, CDR2 SVGAGI (reference sequence). There are 13 residues in the CDR3. The chain's CDR3 is CASAPSRADTQYF. The DNA of the CDR3 is TGTGCTTCGGCACCCAGCAGGGCAGATACGCAGTATTTT.

The table lists this clone with a few counts. CDR3 residues: CASSYLPTYEQYF. The CDR3 DNA follows: TGTGCCAGCAGTTACCTACCTACCTACGAGCAGTACTTC. J is TRBJ2-7 and V is TRBV6-2 or TRBV6-3; D call uncertain. The V and J ends lost 2 bases and 2 bases respectively, with 7 bases between them. This CDR3 is built from 13 residues. Per germline, CDR1 MNHEY and CDR2 SVGEGT.

The chain carries TRBV7-2 and TRBJ2-7, with no clear D. The CDR3 extends over 12 amino acids. Trimming shortened V by 1 base and J by 7 bases, and 8 bases separated the two germline ends. Per germline, CDR1 SGHTA and CDR2 FQGNSA. CDR3 amino acids: CASSLDWAEQYF. Here the CDR3 DNA reads TGTGCCAGCAGCTTAGATTGGGCGGAGCAGTACTTC.

This CDR3 is CASSFNTTGGSGNTIYF. CDR3 in DNA: TGCGCCAGCAGCTTTAATACAACAGGGGGAAGTGGAAACACCATATATTTT. The chain combines TRBV5-1 with TRBJ1-3; 8 positions match TRBD1. Germline V gene data show CDR1 as SGHRS and CDR2 as YFSETQ. The J segment lost 3 bases and the V segment lost 2 bases, leaving 10 bases of the junction unmatched. The CDR3 is made up of 17 amino acids.

The rearrangement joins TRBV23-1 to TRBJ1-2, with D uncertain. TRBV23-1 is recorded as an ORF, its role being uncertain. V lost 5 bases and J 2 bases, leaving 6 bases between the germline ends. The CDR3 contains 12 residues. In DNA form, the CDR3 reads TGCGCCAGCAGTATGAGCAACTATGGCTACACCTTC. Its translation is CASSMSNYGYTF.

The V and J genes are TRBV5-1 and TRBJ1-3, with a weak D call TRBD1 (5 bases). Germline CDR1 is SGHRS and CDR2 is YFSETQ. Trimming took off 2 bases at V and 2 bases at J, with 14 bases between the two ends. The CDR3 runs 16 residues. CDR3 sequence (DNA): TGCGCCAGCAGCTTCACAGGACCCGACGCTGGAAACACCATATATTTT. It is translated as CASSFTGPDAGNTIYF.

The chain has TRBV10-3 and TRBJ2-7, with 12 bases identical to TRBD2. After removal of 3 bases from V and 3 bases from J, the junction contained 12 bases not matched to a gene. Germline V gene data show CDR1 as ENHRY and CDR2 as SYGVKD. CDR3 length equals 18 residues. CDR3 coding DNA: TGTGCCATCAGTGACCCCAAGACTACTAGCGGGAGGATCTACGAGCAGTACTTC. This encodes CAISDPKTTSGRIYEQYF.

The chain links TRBV6-5 to TRBJ1-5; 9 bases match TRBD1. CDR3 length equals 15 residues. Germline CDR1 and CDR2: MNHEY and SVGAGI. J gave up 2 bases and V 7 bases, and 6 bases lay outside the gene matches. The CDR3 here is CASNGQGSGNQPQHF. CDR3 sequence (DNA): TGTGCCAGCAACGGACAGGGGTCGGGCAATCAGCCCCAGCATTTT.

V usage is TRBV5-4 and J usage is TRBJ2-7; TRBD1 agrees at 9 bases. The CDR3 is 13 residues long. The germline gives CDR1 SGHNT, CDR2 YYREEE (reference sequence). V lost 5 bases, J lost 5 bases, and 5 bases stayed unmatched. The CDR3 sequence: CASRNTGGDEQYF. The CDR3 coding sequence is TGTGCCAGCAGGAATACAGGGGGCGACGAGCAGTACTTC.

The chain carries TRBV5-8 and TRBJ2-3; D possibly corresponds to TRBD2 (6 bases). Trimming shortened V by 2 bases and J by 7 bases, and 20 bases separated the two germline ends. The CDR3 has 16 residues. Germline CDR1 is SGHTS and CDR2 is YDEGEE. CDR3 nucleotides: TGTGCCAGCAGCTTAACTAGCTCCTACACACGTAATACGCAGTATTTT. It codes for CASSLTSSYTRNTQYF.

The V gene is TRBV5-1, the J gene TRBJ1-6; TRBD1 agrees at 10 bases. V trimming: 1 base; J trimming: 5 bases; junction bases outside the gene matches: 6. CDR1 is SGHRS, CDR2 YFSETQ, per germline. The CDR3 runs to 17 residues. The CDR3 DNA reads as TGCGCCAGCAGCTTGACGACAGGGGGCATTAATAATTCACCCCTCCACTTT. Its translation: CASSLTTGGINNSPLHF. The variable domain in full, completed from reference TRBV5-1 and TRBJ1-6, reads KAGVTQTPRYLIKTRGQQVTLSCSPISGHRSVSWYQQTPGQGLQFLFEYFSETQRNKGNFPGRFSGRQFSNSRSEMNVSTLELGDSALYLCASSLTTGGINNSPLHFGNGTRLTVT.

The CDR3 here is CASNRDLGEDTQYF. DNA of the CDR3: TGTGCCAGTAACAGGGACCTGGGCGAGGATACGCAGTATTTT. The V gene is TRBV2, the J gene TRBJ2-3; D might be TRBD1 (6 bases). V gave up 9 bases and J gave up 6 bases, with 19 bases separating them. Per the germline V gene, CDR1 is SNHLY and CDR2 is FYNNEI. CDR3 size: 14 residues.

The gene calls are TRBV2 and TRBJ2-1; TRBD2 aligns across 11 bases. The CDR3 is 16 residues long. Germline V gene sequence: CDR1 SNHLY, CDR2 FYNNEI. With V trimmed by 5 bases and J by 7 bases, 10 bases remained unmatched. Here the CDR3 reads CASSPRGLAVANEQFF. The CDR3 DNA follows: TGTGCCAGCAGTCCAAGGGGACTAGCGGTCGCAAATGAGCAGTTCTTC.

This clone appeared a few times. The chain uses TRBV18 and TRBJ1-1; 7 nucleotides match TRBD1. J was trimmed by 6 bases and V by 2 bases; bases with no gene match: 9. CDR1 and CDR2 (germline): KGHSH, LQKENI. This CDR3 is built from 15 residues. The CDR3 sequence: CASSPLQGEVAEAFF. The CDR3 DNA reads TGTGCCAGCTCACCATTGCAGGGGGAGGTGGCTGAAGCTTTCTTT.

This rearrangement joins TRBV6-5 to TRBJ2-4; 9 bases are shared with TRBD2. V was clipped by 4 bases and J by 6 bases; unmatched bases: 7. CDR1 and CDR2 from the germline V gene are MNHEY and SVGAGI. The CDR3 contains 15 residues. The DNA of the CDR3 is TGTGCCAGCAGTTCTGGAGGCGGGGGGGGAAACATTCAGTACTTC. It translates to CASSSGGGGGNIQYF.